Following are 19 T cell receptor beta chains from one sample sequenced in a study of blood T cell repertoires in COVID-19. Clones were sequenced by immunoSEQ multiplex PCR, and TCRdb holds only the in-frame ones, with some missing. Among roughly 100,000 clones listed, about 91% were seen once. The source material was peripheral blood. Receptors were obtained from a human donor in a cohort sampled during active COVID-19.

J is TRBJ1-2 and V is TRBV28; 11 positions agree with TRBD1. The CDR3 loop spans 15 amino acids. V shed 6 bases, J shed 7 bases, and the junction held 10 bases outside the gene matches. Per germline, CDR1 MDHEN and CDR2 SYDVKM. The CDR3 here is CASRDRTGGSFGYTF. The CDR3 nucleotides are TGTGCCAGCAGGGATAGGACAGGGGGCTCATTTGGCTACACCTTC.

The V and J genes are TRBV29-1 and TRBJ1-1; D might be TRBD1 (5 bases). Looked up from germline, CDR1 is SQVTM and CDR2 is ANQGSEA. There are 11 residues in the CDR3. Trimming shortened V by 7 bases and J by 11 bases, and 17 bases separated the two germline ends. Here the CDR3 DNA reads TGCAGCGCCGCGGGAGGGGAGGGCGCTTTCTTT. This sequence encodes CSAAGGEGAFF.

CDR3 protein: CATSRDGTGSPQHF. For the CDR3, the DNA is TGTGCCACCAGCAGAGATGGAACAGGATCGCCCCAGCATTTT. This chain uses TRBV15 with TRBJ1-5; D is perhaps TRBD1 (5 bases). CDR3 length: 14 amino acids. Per the germline V gene, CDR1 is LNHNV and CDR2 is YYDKDF (reference sequence). V lost 0 bases to trimming and J lost 9 bases, with 12 bases between them.

The CDR3 DNA sequence: TGCGCCAGCAGCCAAGAGACCGCTTACAGGGACACTGAAGCTTTCTTT. This codes for CASSQETAYRDTEAFF. The rearrangement joins TRBV4-1 to TRBJ1-1; D might be TRBD1 (6 bases). Deletions cut 0 bases from V and 3 bases from J, with 14 bases between. Germline CDR1 MGHRA, CDR2 YSYEKL. This CDR3 spans 16 amino acids.

The chain uses TRBV6-5 and TRBJ1-4; tentatively, D is TRBD1 (5 bases). Per the germline V gene, CDR1 is MNHEY and CDR2 is SVGAGI. There are 16 residues in the CDR3. Trimming removed 0 bases at V and 5 bases at J, with 13 bases between. The CDR3 loop reads CASSYSPQGWNEKLFF. The CDR3 coding sequence is TGTGCCAGCAGTTACTCCCCCCAGGGATGGAATGAAAAACTGTTTTTT.

V gene TRBV7-9 combines with J gene TRBJ2-1; TRBD2 agrees at 13 bases. There are 16 residues in the CDR3. Germline V gene lookup returns CDR1 SEHNR and CDR2 FQNEAQ (reference sequence). Trimming at V came to 8 bases and at J to 9 bases, leaving 13 bases not matched to a gene. The CDR3 region has the DNA TGTGCCAGCTCGTCTAGGACTAGCGGGAGAGTGGGTGAGCAGTTCTTC. It translates to CASSSRTSGRVGEQFF.

This chain uses TRBV28 with TRBJ2-7; 7 bases match TRBD2. Germline loops: CDR1 MDHEN, CDR2 SYDVKM. The CDR3 sequence is 14 residues long. Trimming cost V 6 bases and J 2 bases; bases outside gene matches: 7. In DNA form, the CDR3 reads TGTGCCAGCAGCCTCCCGGGGGGAGCCTACGAGCAGTACTTC. As protein: CASSLPGGAYEQYF. The entire variable domain, with the rest obtained from reference TRBV28 and TRBJ2-7, is as follows: DVKVTQSSRYLVKRTGEKVFLECVQDMDHENMFWYRQDPGLGLRLIYFSYDVKMKEKGDIPEGYSVSREKKERFSLILESASTNQTSMYLCASSLPGGAYEQYFGPGTRLTVT.

In its sample, this clone was seen once. The V call is TRBV5-6, the J call TRBJ1-4; no reliable D call. This CDR3 has 16 amino acids. Between the trimmed V and J ends, which lost 5 bases and 0 bases, there was a span of 14 bases. CDR1 SGHDT and CDR2 YYEEEE come from the germline V gene. The CDR3 DNA sequence: TGTGCCAGCAGAAGTGGTAGAACAGCAACTAATGAAAAACTGTTTTTT. It encodes CASRSGRTATNEKLFF.

The rearrangement joins TRBV25-1 to TRBJ2-3, with D unresolved. The V and J ends lost 3 bases and 4 bases respectively, with 8 bases between them. The CDR3 extends over 13 amino acids. CDR1 and CDR2 (germline): MGHDK, SYGVNS. For the CDR3, the DNA is TGTGCCAGCAGTGATTTAGTTGCAGATACGCAGTATTTT. This gives the protein CASSDLVADTQYF.

The V gene is TRBV27, the J gene TRBJ2-1, with D possibly matching TRBD2 (5 bases). Germline CDR1 MNHEY, CDR2 SMNVEV (reference sequence). V was clipped by 4 bases and J by 8 bases, with 18 bases between them. This CDR3 spans 15 amino acids. The CDR3 bases are TGTGCCAGCAGTTCCCTGAGAGGCGGGTGGGATGAGCAGTTCTTC. This sequence encodes CASSSLRGGWDEQFF.

Comment on this clone: A junction boundary mismatches the germline segment, possibly from a read error. The chain combines TRBV7-7 with TRBJ2-2; TRBD2 matches 9 bases. CDR3 size: 16 residues. CDR1 is SSHAT, CDR2 FNYEAQ, per germline (reference sequence). The CDR3 nucleotides are TGTGCTAGCAGCTTGAGCGGGGGGCCGGATACCGGGGAGCTGTTTTTT. Translation gives CASSLSGGPDTGELFF.

The chain joins TRBV29-1 to TRBJ1-1; unclear D gene. The germline CDR1 and CDR2 sequences are SQVTM and ANQGSEA. V lost 7 bases and J 4 bases, leaving 19 bases between the germline ends. The CDR3 spans 14 residues. DNA of the CDR3: TGCAGCGCTGAGTGGGGAGCTCTCGGCACTGAAGCTTTCTTT. This translates into CSAEWGALGTEAFF.

The genes are TRBV6-5 and TRBJ1-2; TRBD1 is a possible D gene (5 bases). Trimming took 0 bases from V and 3 from J, leaving 8 bases between them. CDR3 length: 14 amino acids. CDR1 is MNHEY, CDR2 SVGAGI, per germline. DNA for the CDR3: TGTGCCAGCAGTTACTCAGGCAGGGACTATGGCTACACCTTC. The encoded protein is CASSYSGRDYGYTF.

This chain connects TRBV5-6 to TRBJ1-1; D remains unclear. Germline values: CDR1 SGHDT, CDR2 YYEEEE. This CDR3 region has 13 residues. V lost 2 bases and J 4 bases, leaving 9 bases between the germline ends. The CDR3 sequence is CASSFGVRTEAFF. The CDR3 DNA reads as TGTGCCAGCAGCTTCGGGGTGCGCACTGAAGCTTTCTTT. The full variable domain, with the rest looked up from reference TRBV5-6 and TRBJ1-1, is DAGVTQSPTHLIKTRGQQVTLRCSPKSGHDTVSWYQQALGQGPQFIFQYYEEEERQRGNFPDRFSGHQFPNYSSELNVNALLLGDSALYLCASSFGVRTEAFFGQGTRLTVV.

This clone was seen only a few times. V and J are TRBV6-4 and TRBJ1-2; TRBD1 matches at 8 bases. This CDR3 spans 16 amino acids. The trim removed 5 bases at V and 2 bases at J, leaving 10 bases unmatched. Germline CDR1 MRHNA, CDR2 SNTAGT. The CDR3 DNA reads TGTGCCAGCAGTCCTCCAGGGGGCGCAGGAAACTATGGCTACACCTTC. Residues: CASSPPGGAGNYGYTF.

The chain carries TRBV18 and TRBJ2-1; no clear D gene. Trimming cost V 6 bases and J 7 bases, with 7 bases left between them. Germline CDR1 KGHSH, CDR2 LQKENI. The CDR3 length is 11 residues. As DNA, the CDR3 is TGTGCCAGCTCCTCTATGAATGAGCAGTTCTTC. Amino acids: CASSSMNEQFF. The full variable domain, its missing parts supplied by reference TRBV18 and TRBJ2-1, is NAGVMQNPRHLVRRRGQEARLRCSPMKGHSHVYWYRQLPEEGLKFMVYLQKENIIDESGMPKERFSAEFPKEGPSILRIQQVVRGDSAAYFCASSSMNEQFFGPGTRLTVL.

The V gene is TRBV4-3, the J gene TRBJ2-2, with D possibly being TRBD1 (5 bases). Germline V gives CDR1 LGHNA, CDR2 YSLEER. This CDR3 has 16 residues. The V end lost 0 bases, the J end lost 2 bases, and 10 bases lay between the germline ends. The CDR3, as DNA: TGCGCCAGCAGCCAAGATAGTCAGGGAAACACCGGGGAGCTGTTTTTT. It codes for CASSQDSQGNTGELFF.

This clone has only a few counts. The rearrangement links TRBV24-1 to TRBJ2-2, with TRBD1 identical over 8 bases. V lost 3 bases, J lost 2 bases, and 7 bases stayed unmatched. CDR3 length: 17 amino acids. CDR1 KGHDR and CDR2 SFDVKD come from the germline V gene. This CDR3 is CATSDGAGTGNTGELFF. CDR3 DNA sequence: TGTGCCACCAGTGATGGTGCCGGGACAGGAAACACCGGGGAGCTGTTTTTT.

This clone was counted once. The genes are TRBV19 and TRBJ2-5; TRBD1 agrees at 8 bases. With 5 bases clipped from V and 2 bases from J, the junction kept 10 bases outside the gene matches. The germline gives CDR1 LNHDA, CDR2 SQIVND (reference sequence). This CDR3 region has 16 residues. The CDR3 is CASSSLPGQAQETQYF. CDR3 DNA sequence: TGTGCCAGTAGTTCTCTTCCGGGACAGGCGCAAGAGACCCAGTACTTC.